This T cell receptor beta chain was observed in a study of CD8 T cells in ankylosing spondylitis. Findings of the study overall: In synovial fluid and blood from reactive arthritis, some motif variants were previously reported. There was reportedly significant enrichment of clones that were disease-linked in matched ankylosing spondylitis synovial fluid. Relatively scarce in peripheral blood, disease-linked clones were CD8+.

Points on this clonotype: Antigen specificity is unknown.

Trimming cost V 4 bases and J 5 bases; bases outside gene matches: 9. In germline, CDR1 is SGHTA, CDR2 FQGTGA. The CDR3 is 16 residues long. It was by quantitative 5'-RACE with molecular barcodes that TCR beta libraries were made. Each CDR3 protein is one row after TCRdb ran MiXCR on the 5' RACE reads. The sample has 250,000 to 350,000 distinct CDR3 sequences, roughly 20% seen once. The sample consisted of blood, either unsorted or a sorted T cell fraction (not recorded which). The clonotype was recovered from a male donor with ankylosing spondylitis or in good health (not recorded which). The genes are TRBV7-3 and TRBJ2-2; 8 nucleotides match TRBD1. The CDR3 loop reads CASSSGQGAGTGELFF. DNA of the CDR3: TGTGCCAGCAGCTCGGGCCAGGGGGCGGGAACCGGGGAGCTGTTTTTT. Combining the CDR3 with reference TRBV7-3 and TRBJ2-2 gives the whole variable domain GAGVSQTPSNKVTEKGKYVELRCDPISGHTALYWYRQSLGQGPEFLIYFQGTGAADDSGLPNDRFFAVRPEGSVSTLKIQRTERGDSAVYLCASSSGQGAGTGELFFGEGSRLTVL.